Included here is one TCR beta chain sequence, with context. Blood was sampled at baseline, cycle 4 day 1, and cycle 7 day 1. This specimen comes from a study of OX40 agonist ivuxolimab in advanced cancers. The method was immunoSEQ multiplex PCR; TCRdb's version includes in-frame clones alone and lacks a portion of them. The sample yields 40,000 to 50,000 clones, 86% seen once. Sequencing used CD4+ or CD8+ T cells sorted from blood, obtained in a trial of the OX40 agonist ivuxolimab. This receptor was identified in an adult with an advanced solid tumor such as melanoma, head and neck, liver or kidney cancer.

The CDR3 is CATLDFSYEQYF. CDR3 DNA: TGTGCCACCCTGGACTTCTCCTACGAGCAGTACTTC. The V and J genes are TRBV6-1 and TRBJ2-7, with a tentative D call TRBD2 (5 bases). In germline, CDR1 is MNHNS, CDR2 SASEGT. The CDR3 is 12 amino acids. V was shortened by 10 bases and J by 0 bases, with 10 bases between the two germline ends.